This T cell receptor beta chain was retrieved from a study of blood T cells in healthy people across ages. Primed by a sample-barcoded 5' primer and a J-beta primer mix, a second PCR proceeded for 7 to 11 cycles. Each cDNA was tagged by a template-switch adaptor containing 12 random nucleotides. A single record per CDR3 protein comes from TCRdb applying MiXCR to the 5' RACE reads. The data hold approximately 940,000 distinct CDR3 sequences, with approximately 49% observed a single time. Turning to this clonotype: Its matching antigen is unknown.

General study points: Since the PBMCs were unsorted, naive and antigen-experienced cells could not be conclusively compared.

In germline, CDR1 is SGHRS, CDR2 YFSETQ. The CDR3 length is 15 residues. Trimming left V 2 bases short and J 9 bases short, with 21 bases between. The source material was blood. V usage is TRBV5-1 and J usage is TRBJ2-7; weak D call: TRBD2 (6 bases). The sequence was obtained from a man aged 25 to 40 in good health. The CDR3 is CASSFQHRDSRGQYF. The CDR3 DNA reads as TGCGCCAGCAGCTTTCAACATCGGGACTCTAGAGGGCAGTACTTC.